This entry features one T cell receptor beta chain sequence. Germline lookup yields CDR1 SGHAT and CDR2 FQNNGV. The V and J ends lost 5 bases and 6 bases respectively, with 24 bases between them. The CDR3 extends over 17 amino acids. This specimen comes from a study of shared clonotypes between healthy human individuals. The repertoire was sequenced with immunoSEQ multiplex PCR; TCRdb's copy has only in-frame clones and lacks some. Of millions of clones in the sample, approximately 94% are singletons; the top ten hold roughly 1.7%. Terminally differentiated effector memory CD45RA+ cells were excluded from the naive CD8 cells, which were CD45RO-negative and positively selected for CCR7.

The receptor comes from a man in his late teens or twenties in good health. Some clones in this sample may be carry-over from other donors' samples. Sequenced sample: naive CD8+ T cells from PBMCs. The gene calls are TRBV11-2 and TRBJ2-3; either TRBD1 or TRBD2 may fit D (7 bases each). The CDR3 here is CASSHSQGGGTLDTQYF. The CDR3 DNA follows: TGTGCCAGCAGCCATAGCCAGGGGGGAGGGACCCTGGATACGCAGTATTTT.